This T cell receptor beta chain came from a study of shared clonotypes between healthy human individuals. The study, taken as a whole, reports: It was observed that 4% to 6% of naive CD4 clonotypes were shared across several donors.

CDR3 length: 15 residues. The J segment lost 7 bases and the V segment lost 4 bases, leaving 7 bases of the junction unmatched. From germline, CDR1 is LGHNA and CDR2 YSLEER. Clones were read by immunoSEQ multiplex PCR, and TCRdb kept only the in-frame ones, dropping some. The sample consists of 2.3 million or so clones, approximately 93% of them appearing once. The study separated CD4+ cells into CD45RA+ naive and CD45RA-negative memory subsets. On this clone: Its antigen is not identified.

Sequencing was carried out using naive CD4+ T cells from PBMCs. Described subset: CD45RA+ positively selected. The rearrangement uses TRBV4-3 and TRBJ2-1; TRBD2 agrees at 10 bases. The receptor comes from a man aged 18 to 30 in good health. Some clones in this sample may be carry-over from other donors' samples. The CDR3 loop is CASSLMLAGANEQFF. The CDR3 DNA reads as TGCGCCAGCAGCCTTATGCTAGCGGGAGCGAATGAGCAGTTCTTC.